This TCR beta chain was retrieved from a study of shared clonotypes between healthy human individuals. To note about this clone: Its antigen is currently unknown.

This CDR3 is 13 amino acids long. Germline assignment: CDR1 KGHSH and CDR2 LQKENI. Trimming cost V 0 bases and J 7 bases, with 7 bases left between them. Sequenced by immunoSEQ multiplex PCR; TCRdb stores in-frame clones only, minus some. In the table there are 2.3 million or so clones, 85% to 95% of which are singletons. Study observations and caveats: Naive subsets tended to show greater estimated richness than memory subsets.

The rearrangement links TRBV18 to TRBJ1-5; D is undetermined. Source material: naive CD4+ T cells from PBMCs. The subset: CD45RA+ positively selected. This sequence originates from a man younger than 35 in good health. Some clones in this sample may be carry-over from other donors' samples. The CDR3 DNA is TGTGCCAGCTCACCACCCAACAGCCAGCCCCAGCATTTT. This gives the protein CASSPPNSQPQHF.